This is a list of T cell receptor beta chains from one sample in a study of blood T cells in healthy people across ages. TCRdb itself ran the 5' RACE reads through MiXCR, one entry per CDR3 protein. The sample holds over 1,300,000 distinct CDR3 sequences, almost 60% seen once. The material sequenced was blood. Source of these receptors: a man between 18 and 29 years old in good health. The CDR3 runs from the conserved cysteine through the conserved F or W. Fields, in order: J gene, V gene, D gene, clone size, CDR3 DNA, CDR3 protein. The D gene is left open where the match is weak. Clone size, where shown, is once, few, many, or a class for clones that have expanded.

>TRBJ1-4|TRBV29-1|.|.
TGCAGCGTTGAAGAAGGGGCAGGAAGGCCGTTTTTT
CSVEEGAGRPFF
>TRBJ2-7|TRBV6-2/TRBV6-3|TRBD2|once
TGTGCCAGCAGTCTTAGCGGGGTGACCCTCGGGAACCCCTACGAGCAGTACTTC
CASSLSGVTLGNPYEQYF
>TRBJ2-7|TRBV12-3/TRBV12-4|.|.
TGTGCCAGCAGTCGCCCCGGACAGTTTATCTACGAGCAGTACTTC
CASSRPGQFIYEQYF
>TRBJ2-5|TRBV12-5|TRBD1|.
TGTGTTAGTGGTACCGGGACAGCGACCGGGGAGCAGTACTTC
CVSGTGTATGEQYF
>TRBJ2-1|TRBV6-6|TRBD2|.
TGTGCCAGCAGTTACTCGCTGGCTAGCGGCTACAATGAGCAGTTCTTC
CASSYSLASGYNEQFF
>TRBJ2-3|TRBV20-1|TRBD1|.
TGCAGTGCTAGAGAGCAGGGGGCTAGGAATACGCAGTATTTT
CSAREQGARNTQYF
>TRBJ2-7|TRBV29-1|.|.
TGCAGCGCCGACTTAGCGAGACAAGAGGCCCAGTACTTC
CSADLARQEAQYF
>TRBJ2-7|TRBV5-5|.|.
TGTGCCAGCAGCTTGTTGGTAGGGTCTCGGGCCGAGCAGTACTTC
CASSLLVGSRAEQYF
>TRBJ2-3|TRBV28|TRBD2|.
TGTGCCAGCAGTCCCGGGGTAGCGGGGTTTACGCAGTATTTT
CASSPGVAGFTQYF
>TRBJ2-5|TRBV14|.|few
TGTGCCAGCAGCCAAGCGCTGGCTCGGGAGCAGTACTTC
CASSQALAREQYF
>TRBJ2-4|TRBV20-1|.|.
TGCAGTGCTAGCCAGAGCCTGAGGAGGGAGCAGTACTTC
CSASQSLRREQYF
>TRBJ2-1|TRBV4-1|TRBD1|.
TGCGCCAGCAGCTATGGACAGGGAGAGGGTGAGCAGTTCTTC
CASSYGQGEGEQFF
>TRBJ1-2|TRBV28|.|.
TGTGCCAGCAGTCCAAAGTTGGGCGGCTACACCTTC
CASSPKLGGYTF
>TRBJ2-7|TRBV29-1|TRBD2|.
TGCAGCGTCTGCACTAGCGGCTCCTACGAGCAGTACTTC
CSVCTSGSYEQYF
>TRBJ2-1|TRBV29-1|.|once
TGCAGCGTTGTCCTGTGGGCCTACAATGAGCAGTTCTTC
CSVVLWAYNEQFF
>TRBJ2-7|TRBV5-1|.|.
TGCGCCAGCGTTTCGGGCCGGGACTACGAGCAGTACTTC
CASVSGRDYEQYF
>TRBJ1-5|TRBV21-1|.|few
TGTGCCAGCAGCAATCTAGACGGACCAAATCAGCCCCAGCATTTT
CASSNLDGPNQPQHF
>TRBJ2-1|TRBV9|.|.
TGTGCCAGCAGCGTTTACGGGAGCGGTGAGCAGTTCTTC
CASSVYGSGEQFF
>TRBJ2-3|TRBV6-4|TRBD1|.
TGTGCCAGCAGTGACGCGAACAGGGGAGATACGCAGTATTTT
CASSDANRGDTQYF
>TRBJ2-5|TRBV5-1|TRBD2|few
TGCGCCAGCAGCTTGTTCGTAACTAGCGGATTGGAGGAGACCCAGTACTTC
CASSLFVTSGLEETQYF
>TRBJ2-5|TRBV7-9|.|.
TGTGCCAGCAGCTTAGTTTTAGGAACCCAAGAGACCCAGTACTTC
CASSLVLGTQETQYF
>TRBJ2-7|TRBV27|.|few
TGTGCCAGCAGCAGTAGACTACAATCATCCTACGAGCAGTACTTC
CASSSRLQSSYEQYF
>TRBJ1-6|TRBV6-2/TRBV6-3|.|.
TGTGCCAGCAGGGACCAGGACTCCTATAATTCACCCCTCCACTTT
CASRDQDSYNSPLHF
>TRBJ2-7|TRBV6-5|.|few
TGTGCCAGCAGTTACAAAGGGGACGAGCAGTACTTC
CASSYKGDEQYF
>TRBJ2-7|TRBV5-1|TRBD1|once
TGCGCCAGCAGCTTGGAGGGACAGGCGTCCTACGAGCAGTACTTC
CASSLEGQASYEQYF